The source of this T cell receptor (beta chain) is a study of radiation and T cells in renal cell carcinoma. Study findings and constraints: Top tumor clonotypes rose in blood 2 weeks post-radiation, then contracted. Baseline intratumoral clonotype presence is unknown without pretreatment biopsies.

The time point is: blood 4 weeks post-SBRT, at nephrectomy. Treatment reported: 15 Gy SBRT to primary tumor, nephrectomy 4 weeks later. Nephrectomy followed 15 Gy stereotactic body radiation by 4 weeks. After SBRT, blood was collected at 2 and 4 weeks, plus baseline. Germline V gives CDR1 SGHRS, CDR2 YFSETQ. The ends were cut back, 6 bases at V and 2 bases at J, with 18 bases in the middle. The CDR3 spans 15 residues. Of note for this clone: Its antigen is currently unknown.

Clones were sequenced by immunoSEQ multiplex PCR, and TCRdb holds only the in-frame ones, with some missing. The sample holds 50,000 to 65,000 clones, about 83% seen once. Sequences were derived from blood, sampled from a patient whose treatment included radiotherapy and nephrectomy. V and J are TRBV5-1 and TRBJ2-7; D tentatively reads TRBD1 or TRBD2 (6 bases each). The sequence was obtained from a man in his sixties with renal cell carcinoma. The CDR3 sequence: CASNRGQGYAYEQYF. The CDR3 nucleotides are TGCGCCAGCAACCGGGGGCAGGGGTACGCCTACGAGCAGTACTTC.